This record concerns one TCR beta chain sequence. This sample stems from a study of T cell changes during pregnancy in multiple sclerosis. CDR3 length: 15 residues. With 0 bases removed from V and 4 bases from J, the gap between germline ends came to 13 bases. Germline values: CDR1 MNHEY, CDR2 SVGAGI. Profiling relied on immunoSEQ multiplex PCR, and the TCRdb table lists in-frame clones only, not all of them. Among tens of thousands of clones, around nine tenths were seen once, and the ten largest hold around 0.21%. This clonotype was sampled from a female donor with multiple sclerosis, enrolled in a pregnancy study. This chain uses TRBV6-5 with TRBJ2-7; tentatively, D is TRBD2 (7 bases). The starting material was CD4+ T cells from peripheral blood mononuclear cells, obtained before pregnancy. This chain's CDR3 is CASSYSRGAEYEQYF. As DNA, the CDR3 is TGTGCCAGCAGTTACTCACGGGGGGCGGAATACGAGCAGTACTTC.